This T cell receptor beta chain was retrieved from a study of Ad26.COV2.S vaccination and SARS-CoV-2 variants (dated by TCRdb to the early 2020s). General notes on the study: Sequencing of the TCRbeta repertoire served to evaluate the specificity and breadth of SARS-CoV-2-reactive T cell receptors following Ad26.COV2.S vaccination. A total of roughly 32 samples were included in the TCR-sequenced set, comprising 19 Ad26.COV2.S vaccine recipients, 5 placebo recipients and 8 SARS-CoV-2 convalescent individuals. Overall study results and their limits: Ad26.COV2.S recipients had higher spike-specific TCR breadth than placebo recipients (P = 0.0014). After vaccination, substantial breadth of spike-specific CD8+ and CD4+ T cell responses was reported. It was noted by the authors that total T cell responses may have been underestimated by the TCR breadth and depth analyses. Vaccine and placebo recipients had similar non-spike TCR breadth, a finding consistent with the vaccine containing only spike.

In the case of this clone: Its antigen remains unidentified. Qualities for individual bases were not recorded, and no much larger clone is one base off. Distinct nucleotide sequences in the sample also encode this CDR3.

The immunoSEQ Assay was the method used to sequence TCRbeta CDR3 regions. After extraction, genomic DNA underwent amplification by bias-controlled multiplex PCR, followed by high-throughput sequencing. The original methods were these. Collapsing and filtering of sequences were performed to quantify the absolute abundance of each unique TCRbeta CDR3 region. T cell fraction was estimated by normalization of TCRbeta template counts to usable DNA, with usable DNA being measured through amplification of reference genes present in all nucleated cells. Repertoire TCRs were annotated as SARS-CoV-2-specific by exact matching of V gene, CDR3 amino acid sequence and J gene to a known reactive TCR set. The reference SARS-CoV-2 TCR set was derived from MIRA and filtered for enrichment in COVID-19-positive ImmuneCODE repertoires, a step that removed public or cross-reactive TCRs. Using the MIRA antigens, annotated TCRs were further analysed by specific ORF or by position within an ORF. Breadth was defined as annotated unique rearrangements over total unique productive rearrangements; depth was the summed frequency of those rearrangements. Two-sided Wilcoxon rank-sum tests were used to compare TCR breadth between groups. This immuneACCESS table, as held by TCRdb, lists in-frame sequences with V and J called but not all clones. Of the missing ones, under half trace to an unresolved V gene in checked studies; the others have no known cause. V, J and clone size reflect that table, while D and trimming were determined from the DNA. This sample holds some 350,000 clones; roughly nine tenths were observed only once. In total, the top ten clones hold roughly 3.9% of the sample.

The label giving this sample's time point can be read as: individuals recovered from natural SARS-CoV-2 infection. The clonotype originates from a human donor who had recovered from COVID-19. The sample was peripheral blood, taken after recovery from COVID-19.

The nucleotide sequence reads TGTGCCAGTAGTATAGACCGGACAGCGAACACTGAAGCTTTCTTT. Its protein product is CASSIDRTANTEAFF. The chain employs TRBV19 and TRBJ1-1; TRBD1 is a possible D gene, resting on 6 matching bases. Including the terminal cysteine and phenylalanine, the CDR3 comprises 15 residues. Only the CDR3 part of the read is kept: 45 bases, read in frame from the first base. V is clipped by 0 bases and J by 1 base, and the sequence between their germline boundaries is 9 bases long. Per the germline V gene (reference sequence), LNHDA is the CDR1 and SQIVND is the CDR2.